What follows are 15 T cell receptor beta chains derived from one specimen sequenced in a study of identical twins. TCRdb redid the calling of the 5' RACE reads with MiXCR, one entry per CDR3 protein. The sample holds about 530,000 distinct CDR3 sequences; 20% to 25% are singletons and the top ten take approximately 0.52%. These data were also filed under a second study, of yellow fever vaccine responses in identical twins.

Sequencing was done on a sample of CD4+ T cells sorted from blood. These receptors all come from a woman in her late teens or twenties in good health.

This clonotype came up a few times. V and J are TRBV11-2 and TRBJ2-2; perhaps TRBD1 as D (6 bases). Germline values: CDR1 SGHAT, CDR2 FQNNGV. V was pared by 2 bases and J by 2 bases, with 12 bases between. The CDR3 is 16 amino acids. CDR3 DNA: TGTGCCAGCAGCTTAACCGGGACACTAAACACCGGGGAGCTGTTTTTT. This sequence encodes CASSLTGTLNTGELFF.

This clonotype has only a few counts. The rearrangement uses TRBV11-2 and TRBJ2-3; 10 bases fit TRBD2. Germline V CDR1 and CDR2: SGHAT, FQNNGV. The junction had 14 bases not matched to a gene; V was cut back by 5 bases and J by 0 bases. The length of the CDR3 is 19 residues. CDR3 sequence reads: CASSPIYSGRYTSTDTQYF. CDR3 in DNA: TGTGCCAGCAGCCCCATATATAGCGGGAGGTACACTAGCACAGATACGCAGTATTTT.

This clonotype came up a few times. The rearrangement uses TRBV19 and TRBJ1-6, with D unresolved. The CDR3 totals 14 residues. Between the trimmed V and J ends, which lost 3 bases and 7 bases, there was a span of 10 bases. Germline CDR1 is LNHDA and CDR2 is SQIVND (reference sequence). This CDR3 is CASSIWTENSPLHF. CDR3 nucleotides: TGTGCCAGTAGTATTTGGACGGAGAATTCACCCCTCCACTTT.

This clonotype was observed a handful of times. This chain connects TRBV27 to TRBJ2-2, with unresolved D. V lost 4 bases, J lost 8 bases, and 8 bases lay in between. CDR1 and CDR2 from the germline V gene are MNHEY and SMNVEV (reference sequence). The CDR3 loop spans 12 amino acids. CDR3 nucleotide sequence: TGTGCCAGCAGTTCCCCTTGGGGGGAGCTGTTTTTT. Translation: CASSSPWGELFF.

This clonotype has at least ten counts. The V call is TRBV5-1, the J call TRBJ2-3, with D unclear. Germline V gene lookup returns CDR1 SGHRS and CDR2 YFSETQ. V was pared by 0 bases and J by 0 bases, with 8 bases between. This CDR3 has 15 amino acids. In nucleotides, the CDR3 is TGCGCCAGCAGCTTGGGCTCCCTCAGCACAGATACGCAGTATTTT. Its translation is CASSLGSLSTDTQYF.

In its sample, this clonotype was seen a few times. The CDR3 here is CASSLSWLAGGNEQFF. The CDR3 nucleotides are TGTGCCAGCAGTTTATCATGGCTAGCGGGAGGCAATGAGCAGTTCTTC. V is TRBV27 and J is TRBJ2-1; TRBD2 matches 11 bases. The germline gives CDR1 MNHEY, CDR2 SMNVEV (reference sequence). Trimming removed 0 bases from V and 6 bases from J; junction bases left unmatched: 4. The CDR3 spans 16 residues.

The table lists this clonotype with a few counts. The chain joins TRBV5-5 to TRBJ2-1; D unclear. Trimming removed 4 bases from V and 9 bases from J, with 14 bases in between. The CDR3 consists of 13 residues. Germline V gene lookup returns CDR1 SGHKS and CDR2 YYEKEE (reference sequence). The CDR3 reads CASSPYPWGEQFF. Here the CDR3 DNA reads TGTGCCAGCAGCCCCTACCCTTGGGGTGAGCAGTTCTTC. The complete variable domain, with remaining parts taken from reference TRBV5-5 and TRBJ2-1, reads DAGVTQSPTHLIKTRGQQVTLRCSPISGHKSVSWYQQVLGQGPQFIFQYYEKEERGRGNFPDRFSARQFPNYSSELNVNALLLGDSALYLCASSPYPWGEQFFGPGTRLTVL.

The V and J genes are TRBV12-3 or TRBV12-4 and TRBJ2-5, with 12 bases lining up with TRBD2. The CDR3 is 17 residues long. Trimming removed 6 bases from V and 0 bases from J; junction bases left unmatched: 8. The CDR3 nucleotides are TGTGCCAGCAGCATTACCGGGACTAGCGGGTACCAAGAGACCCAGTACTTC. Protein product: CASSITGTSGYQETQYF.

This clonotype has just a few counts. This chain connects TRBV7-7 to TRBJ1-2, with D uncertain. There are 14 residues in the CDR3. Between the trimmed V and J ends, which lost 2 bases and 3 bases, there was a span of 10 bases. Germline loops: CDR1 SSHAT, CDR2 FNYEAQ (reference sequence). For the CDR3, the DNA is TGTGCCAGCAGCTTATTTGAACAGCACTATGGCTACACCTTC. The encoded protein is CASSLFEQHYGYTF. The variable domain in full, completed from reference TRBV7-7 and TRBJ1-2, reads GAGVSQSPRYKVTKRGQDVTLRCDPISSHATLYWYQQALGQGPEFLTYFNYEAQPDKSGLPSDRFSAERPEGSISTLTIQRTEQRDSAMYRCASSLFEQHYGYTFGSGTRLTVV.

This clonotype turned up a few times. This sequence joins TRBV16 and TRBJ2-3; no clear D. The germline gives CDR1 KGHSY, CDR2 FQNENV. The CDR3 has 15 residues. The V and J ends lost 4 bases and 2 bases respectively, with 13 bases between them. CDR3 in amino acids: CASSPEFSITDTQYF. The CDR3 bases are TGTGCCAGCAGCCCAGAGTTCTCAATCACAGATACGCAGTATTTT.

The V gene is TRBV2, the J gene TRBJ2-1; D gene unclear. This CDR3 has 16 residues. V lost 4 bases to trimming and J lost 3 bases, with 16 bases between them. Germline V gene sequence: CDR1 SNHLY, CDR2 FYNNEI. This chain's CDR3 is CASSAGLRGNYNEQFF. As DNA, the CDR3 is TGTGCCAGCAGTGCTGGGCTGCGCGGAAACTACAATGAGCAGTTCTTC.

The CDR3 reads CASRPTGTGELFF. DNA for the CDR3: TGTGCCAGTCGGCCGACGGGAACCGGGGAGCTGTTTTTT. The V call is TRBV27, the J call TRBJ2-2; possibly TRBD2 for D (5 bases). The CDR3 extends over 13 amino acids. V lost 9 bases and J lost 5, with 13 bases in between. Germline CDR1 MNHEY, CDR2 SMNVEV (reference sequence).

This chain links TRBV10-3 with TRBJ2-7; 7 nucleotides align to TRBD1. Germline V gene sequence: CDR1 ENHRY, CDR2 SYGVKD. The CDR3 runs to 14 residues. Trimming cost V 6 bases and J 5 bases; bases outside gene matches: 10. CDR3 amino acids: CAISRQGGSNEQYV. CDR3 coding DNA: TGTGCCATCAGCCGACAGGGTGGTAGCAACGAGCAGTACGTC.

In this sample, this clonotype turned up a few times. The chain joins TRBV5-1 to TRBJ2-1; TRBD2 matches 8 bases. The trim removed 4 bases at V and 15 bases at J, leaving 9 bases unmatched. The CDR3 has 12 amino acids. Germline CDR1 is SGHRS and CDR2 is YFSETQ. The CDR3 nucleotides read TGCGCCAGCAGCCCTACCGGGAGCGGGGGGTTCTTC. Residues: CASSPTGSGGFF.

This clonotype was observed a handful of times. V is TRBV14 and J is TRBJ2-5; 7 bases match TRBD1. V dropped 3 bases and J dropped 4; count of bases not matched to a gene: 8. This CDR3 spans 15 amino acids. Germline V CDR1 and CDR2: SGHDN, FVKESK. The CDR3: CASSQGQWLGETQYF. CDR3 in DNA: TGTGCCAGCAGCCAGGGACAGTGGTTAGGAGAGACCCAGTACTTC.